This T cell receptor beta chain was recorded in a study of blood T cell repertoires in COVID-19. Study details: Acute and convalescent COVID-19 samples came from the United States, Italy and Spain.

The length of the CDR3 is 16 residues. Germline V gene lookup returns CDR1 SGHAT and CDR2 FQNNGV. The ends were cut back, 1 base at V and 0 bases at J, with 10 bases in the middle. The data were produced by immunoSEQ multiplex PCR, yet TCRdb's version contains in-frame clones alone and is incomplete. This table has under 250,000 clones, about 93% appearing once. The TCR originated in a man aged 55 to 70 with COVID-19, enrolled during active disease. The J gene is TRBJ2-1, the V gene TRBV11-2; D uncertain. Material: peripheral blood. The CDR3 is CASSLAGASSYNEQFF. In DNA form, the CDR3 reads TGTGCCAGCAGCTTAGCCGGTGCTAGCTCCTACAATGAGCAGTTCTTC.